What follows is one T cell receptor (beta chain) and its context. The data belong to a study of control samples from healthy donors and cancer patients. The germline V gene encodes CDR1 SGHTA and CDR2 FQGNSA. The CDR3 contains 15 residues. With 5 bases clipped from V and 4 bases from J, the junction kept 5 bases outside the gene matches. The method was immunoSEQ multiplex PCR; TCRdb's version includes in-frame clones alone and lacks a portion of them. The sample has about 83,000 clones; 91% are singletons. The V gene is TRBV7-2, the J gene TRBJ1-5, with 10 bases fitting TRBD1. The receptor's source is a man between 45 and 60 years old in good health. The material sequenced was blood. The CDR3 coding sequence is TGTGCCAGCAGCAGACGGACAGGGGGGAATCAGCCCCAGCATTTT. Protein product: CASSRRTGGNQPQHF.